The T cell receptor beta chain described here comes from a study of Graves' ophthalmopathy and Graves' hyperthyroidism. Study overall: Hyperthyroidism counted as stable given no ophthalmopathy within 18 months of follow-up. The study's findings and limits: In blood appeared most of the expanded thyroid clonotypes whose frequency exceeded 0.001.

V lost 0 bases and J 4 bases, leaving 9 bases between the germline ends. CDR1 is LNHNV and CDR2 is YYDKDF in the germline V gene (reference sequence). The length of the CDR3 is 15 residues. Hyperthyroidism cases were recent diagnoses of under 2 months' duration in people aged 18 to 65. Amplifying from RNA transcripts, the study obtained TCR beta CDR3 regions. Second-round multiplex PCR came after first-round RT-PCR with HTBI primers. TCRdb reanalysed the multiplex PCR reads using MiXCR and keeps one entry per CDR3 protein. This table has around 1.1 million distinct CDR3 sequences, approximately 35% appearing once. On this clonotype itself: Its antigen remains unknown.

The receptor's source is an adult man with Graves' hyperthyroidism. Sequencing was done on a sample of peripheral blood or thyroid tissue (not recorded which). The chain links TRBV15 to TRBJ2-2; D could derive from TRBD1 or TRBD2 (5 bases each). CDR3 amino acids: CATSRDRDGTGELFF. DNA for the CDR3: TGTGCCACCAGCAGAGACCGGGACGGCACCGGGGAGCTGTTTTTT.